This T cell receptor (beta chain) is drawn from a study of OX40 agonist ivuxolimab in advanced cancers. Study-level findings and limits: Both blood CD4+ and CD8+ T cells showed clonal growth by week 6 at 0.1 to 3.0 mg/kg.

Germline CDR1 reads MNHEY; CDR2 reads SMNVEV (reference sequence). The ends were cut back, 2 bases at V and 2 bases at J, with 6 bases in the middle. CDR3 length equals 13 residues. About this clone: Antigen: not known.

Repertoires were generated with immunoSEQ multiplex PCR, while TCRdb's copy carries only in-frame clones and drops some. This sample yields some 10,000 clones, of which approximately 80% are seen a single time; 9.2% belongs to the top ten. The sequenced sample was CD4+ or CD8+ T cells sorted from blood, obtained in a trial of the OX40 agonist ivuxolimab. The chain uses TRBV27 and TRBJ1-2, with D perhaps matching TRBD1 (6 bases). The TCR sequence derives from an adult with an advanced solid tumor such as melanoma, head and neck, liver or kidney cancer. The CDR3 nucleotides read TGTGCCAGCAGTTTAGGGACAAACTATGGCTACACCTTC. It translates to CASSLGTNYGYTF.